The clone carrying this T cell receptor (beta chain) was seen only once. The protocol was immunoSEQ multiplex PCR, while the TCRdb copy is restricted to in-frame clones and leaves out a portion. This table has tens of thousands of clones, approximately 90% appearing once. This sample was included in a study of blood T cell repertoires in COVID-19. Looking at the study overall: Nucleic acid was either cDNA or gDNA, and it came from T cells, B-cell-depleted T cells, or PBMCs.

Trimming took off 7 bases at V and 0 bases at J, with 15 bases between the two ends. Germline CDR1 reads MNHEY; CDR2 reads SVGAGI. The CDR3 loop spans 15 amino acids. The J gene is TRBJ1-2, the V gene TRBV6-5; D gene ambiguous. This receptor was taken from a man between 50 and 59 years old with active COVID-19. The sample was peripheral blood. The CDR3 DNA reads as TGTGCCAGCATTCAGGACCGGGGTCCTAACTATGGCTACACCTTC. Translated: CASIQDRGPNYGYTF.